The 3 T cell receptor beta chains below all came from one sample that was sequenced in a study of T cell responses to AZD1222 COVID-19 vaccine. Sequencing used immunoSEQ multiplex PCR; TCRdb keeps in-frame clones, though not all of them. The sample carries some 110,000 clones, about 89% recorded once. The specimen was peripheral blood, collected 28 days after the second AZD1222 dose. Receptor source: an adult who received the AZD1222 COVID-19 vaccine.

The chain combines TRBV29-1 with TRBJ2-5; D is possibly TRBD1 (6 bases). CDR3 length: 12 amino acids. Germline values: CDR1 SQVTM, CDR2 ANQGSEA. The germline V and J ends were trimmed by 5 bases and 9 bases, with 16 bases remaining between them. The CDR3 DNA sequence: TGCAGCGTTTCGGGTCCAGGGGCCCCCCAGTACTTC. Translated: CSVSGPGAPQYF.

This clone appeared a single time. The chain has TRBV7-2 and TRBJ2-7; maybe TRBD1 (6 bases). This CDR3 has 15 amino acids. The V end was cut by 2 bases, the J end by 7 bases, with 18 bases between. CDR1 SGHTA and CDR2 FQGNSA come from the germline V gene. The CDR3 reads CASSLQGQGLAEQYF. CDR3 DNA: TGTGCCAGCAGCTTACAAGGGCAGGGGTTAGCAGAGCAGTACTTC.

The chain combines TRBV28 with TRBJ1-2, with TRBD1 identical over 9 bases. The J segment lost 8 bases and the V segment lost 4 bases, leaving 14 bases of the junction unmatched. The CDR3 extends over 16 amino acids. In germline, CDR1 is MDHEN, CDR2 SYDVKM. Here the CDR3 reads CASSSAGTGTPGGYTF. As DNA, the CDR3 is TGTGCCAGCAGTTCCGCCGGGACAGGGACCCCGGGAGGCTACACCTTC.